The T cell receptor (beta chain) described here comes from a study of Ad26.COV2.S vaccination and SARS-CoV-2 variants. Study-wide background: Donor joined the COV1001 Ad26.COV2.S trial arm. Ad26.COV2.S shots went into the muscle once or twice, 56 days apart.

TCRdb keeps only in-frame clones here, not all; method: immunoSEQ multiplex PCR. The sample records about 350,000 clones, approximately 90% being singletons. Per germline, CDR1 LGHNA and CDR2 YNFKEQ. V dropped 5 bases and J dropped 0; count of bases not matched to a gene: 9. CDR3 size: 18 residues. About this clone itself: Its target is unknown.

Treatment here: over 15 received Ad26.COV2.S at low or high dose, single or two shots; 5 received placebo; per-sample allocation not given. Material that was analyzed had been drawn on day 63 after the first vaccine or placebo injection. Study observations and caveats: Spike-specific CD8+ and CD4+ T cell responses reportedly showed substantial breadth after vaccination.

The input for sequencing was peripheral blood, taken in a trial of Ad26.COV2.S vaccine versus placebo. The origin of this receptor is a person between 18 and 65 years old who received the Ad26.COV2.S COVID-19 vaccine or a placebo. V usage is TRBV4-2 and J usage is TRBJ1-4; 10 nucleotides agree with TRBD1. The CDR3 loop reads CASSKVAGTGATNEKLFF. CDR3 in DNA: TGTGCCAGCAGCAAAGTGGCCGGGACAGGGGCAACTAATGAAAAACTGTTTTTT.